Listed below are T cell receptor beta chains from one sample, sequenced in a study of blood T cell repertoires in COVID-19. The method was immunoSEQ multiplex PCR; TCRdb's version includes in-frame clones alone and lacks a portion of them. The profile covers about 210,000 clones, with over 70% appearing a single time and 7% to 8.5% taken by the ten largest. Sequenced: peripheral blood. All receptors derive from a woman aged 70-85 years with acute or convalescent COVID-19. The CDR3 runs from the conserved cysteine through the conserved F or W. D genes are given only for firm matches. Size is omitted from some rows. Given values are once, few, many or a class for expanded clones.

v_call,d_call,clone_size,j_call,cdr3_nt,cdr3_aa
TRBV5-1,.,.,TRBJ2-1,TGCGCCAGCAGCTTGGGGGCTAGCCTGGACAATGAGCAGTTCTTC,CASSLGASLDNEQFF
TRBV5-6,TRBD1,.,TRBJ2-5,TGTGCCAGCAGCCCGAGGGACAGGGGCTACGAGACCCAGTACTTC,CASSPRDRGYETQYF
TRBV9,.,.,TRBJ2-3,TGTGCCAGCAGCCCCAAACCCCAGGCCCTTGGGGGCCGATTGGGCACAGATACGCAGTATTTT,CASSPKPQALGGRLGTDTQYF
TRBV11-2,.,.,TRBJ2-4,TGTGCCAGCAGCCGAGGCAGGGGCGGGCTTAACATTCAGTACTTC,CASSRGRGGLNIQYF
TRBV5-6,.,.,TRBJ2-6,TGTGCCAGCAGCTTGGAAGCAGGGCTGCGGGGCGGGGCCAACGTCCTGACTTTC,CASSLEAGLRGGANVLTF
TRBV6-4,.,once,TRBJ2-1,TGTGCCAGCAGTGAACAAGGGGCTCTCTACAATGAGCAGTTCTTC,CASSEQGALYNEQFF
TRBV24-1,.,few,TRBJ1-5,TGTGCCACCAGGGGGTTCGGGGAAAATCAGCCCCAGCATTTT,CATRGFGENQPQHF
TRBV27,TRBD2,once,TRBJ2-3,TGTGCCAGCAGTTTATTTGGCCCTGGCGGGGGGGCCACCAGCACAGATACGCAGTATTTT,CASSLFGPGGGATSTDTQYF
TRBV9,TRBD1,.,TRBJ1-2,TGTGCCAGCAGCTTAGGACAGGGGGCGAACTATGGCTACACCTTC,CASSLGQGANYGYTF
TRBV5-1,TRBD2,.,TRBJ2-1,TGCGCCAGCAGCTTGTCGGCGGGGGGGCACAATGAGCAGTTCTTC,CASSLSAGGHNEQFF
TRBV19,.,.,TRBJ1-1,TGTGCCAGTACCTTGAACCAAGCAGGAGGTGAAGCTTTCTTT,CASTLNQAGGEAFF
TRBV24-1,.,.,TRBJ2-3,TGTGCCACCAGTGACGACAGGTCTAGCACAGATACGCAGTATTTT,CATSDDRSSTDTQYF
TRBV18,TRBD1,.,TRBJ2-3,TGTGCCAGCTCACGAACTACAGGGGCTGGCACAGATACGCAGTATTTT,CASSRTTGAGTDTQYF
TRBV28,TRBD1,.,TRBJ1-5,TGTGCCAGCAGGATGACAGGGTCCAGCAATCAGCCCCAGCATTTT,CASRMTGSSNQPQHF
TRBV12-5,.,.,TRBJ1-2,TGTGCTAGTGGTTTGTTCCAGGGCGGCGGCTACACCTTC,CASGLFQGGGYTF
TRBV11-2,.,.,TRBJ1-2,TGTGCCAGCAGCTTAGCCAACAGGGCTTATGGCTACACCTTC,CASSLANRAYGYTF
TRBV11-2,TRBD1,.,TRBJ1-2,TGTGCCAGCAGCCCCGGGACAGCTTACTCCTATGGCTACACCTTC,CASSPGTAYSYGYTF
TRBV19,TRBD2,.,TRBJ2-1,TGTGCCAGTACCAAGCGGGGTCAGGACGATGAGCAGTTCTTC,CASTKRGQDDEQFF
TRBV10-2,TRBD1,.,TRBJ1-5,TGCGCCAGCAGTGAGGTTGCAGGGGGAAGCAATCAGCCCCAGCATTTT,CASSEVAGGSNQPQHF
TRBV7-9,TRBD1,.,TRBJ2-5,TGTGCCAGCAGCGCGGCCGGGACAGTGGAGACCCAGTACTTC,CASSAAGTVETQYF
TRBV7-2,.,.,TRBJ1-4,TGTGCCAGCAGCGAACAGGGTTTTAGTGAAAAACTGTTTTTT,CASSEQGFSEKLFF
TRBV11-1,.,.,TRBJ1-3,TGTGCCAGCGGATTACAGGGAAGCTCTGGAAACACCATATATTTT,CASGLQGSSGNTIYF
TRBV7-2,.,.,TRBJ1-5,TGTGCCAGCAGCTTAGCTATCGACAGATGGGAACAGCCCCAGCATTTT,CASSLAIDRWEQPQHF
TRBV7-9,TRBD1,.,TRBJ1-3,TGTGCCAGCAGCCCCAGGGGGCGAGCTGGAAACACCATATATTTT,CASSPRGRAGNTIYF
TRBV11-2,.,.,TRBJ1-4,TGTGCCAGCAGCTTGGGGGACAACCGGAATGAAAAACTGTTTTTT,CASSLGDNRNEKLFF
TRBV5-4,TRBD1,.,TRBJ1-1,TGTGCCAGCAGCTTGGACAGGGGTAACTCTGAAGCTTTCTTT,CASSLDRGNSEAFF
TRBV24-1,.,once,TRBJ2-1,TGTGCCACCAGTGGTTCCGGGACAAGGAATGAGCAGTTCTTC,CATSGSGTRNEQFF
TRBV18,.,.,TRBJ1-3,TGTGCCAGCTCACCACAGACTAACAGAGGAAACACCATATATTTT,CASSPQTNRGNTIYF
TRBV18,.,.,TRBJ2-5,TGTGCCAGCTCACCTCTATCCCACAGGACAGTTATCAAAGAGACCCAGTACTTC,CASSPLSHRTVIKETQYF
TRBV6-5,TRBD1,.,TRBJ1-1,TGTGCCAGCCAGGGGGCGTACACTGAAGCTTTCTTT,CASQGAYTEAFF
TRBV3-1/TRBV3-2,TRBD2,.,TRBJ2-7,TGTGCCAGCAGCCAAACGTTTCTAGCGGGGGTAACCTCCTACGAGCAGTACTTC,CASSQTFLAGVTSYEQYF